A selection of T cell receptor beta chains follows, all from one sample in a study of shared clonotypes between healthy human individuals. Using immunoSEQ multiplex PCR, the repertoire was profiled, and TCRdb retains in-frame clones only, with some absent. The table has around 720,000 clones, about three quarters seen once. The specimen sequenced was memory CD4+ T cells sorted from blood. Receptor source: a woman aged 25 to 39 in good health. The CDR3 runs from the conserved cysteine through the conserved F or W. A D gene is named only where the DNA matches it firmly. Only some rows state a clone size, as once, few, many or a class for expanded clones.

v_call	clone_size	j_call	d_call	cdr3_aa	cdr3_nt
TRBV6-6	-	TRBJ2-7	TRBD2	CASSPGTRGYEQYF	TGTGCCAGCAGTCCCGGGACTAGAGGCTACGAGCAGTACTTC
TRBV2	few	TRBJ1-5	-	CASSVGDQPQHF	TGTGCCAGCAGTGTTGGGGATCAGCCCCAGCATTTT
TRBV6-1	-	TRBJ1-5	-	CASRAGVQPQHF	TGTGCCAGCAGGGCTGGGGTTCAGCCCCAGCATTTT
TRBV5-4	once	TRBJ2-3	-	CASSFGGGGGDTQYF	TGTGCCAGCAGCTTTGGGGGCGGGGGAGGAGATACGCAGTATTTT
TRBV7-9	-	TRBJ2-1	-	CASSLVTFGEQFF	TGTGCCAGCAGCTTAGTAACCTTCGGTGAGCAGTTCTTC
TRBV15	-	TRBJ1-4	-	CATSRARGEGKLFF	TGTGCCACCAGCAGAGCAAGAGGGGAGGGAAAACTGTTTTTT
TRBV5-1	-	TRBJ2-7	TRBD1	CASSLGTGGLEQYF	TGCGCCAGCAGCCTCGGGACAGGGGGTCTCGAGCAGTACTTC
TRBV4-2	few	TRBJ2-2	-	CASSRGRTGELFF	TGTGCCAGCAGCCGGGGGAGGACCGGGGAGCTGTTTTTT
TRBV30	-	TRBJ2-1	-	CAWSVLTSEQFF	TGTGCCTGGAGTGTACTTACCAGTGAGCAGTTCTTC
TRBV5-4	-	TRBJ1-1	-	CASSQNRDTEAFF	TGTGCCAGCAGCCAGAACAGAGACACTGAAGCTTTCTTT
TRBV4-2	-	TRBJ2-5	TRBD2	CASSQLGGGGETQYF	TGTGCCAGCAGCCAGCTTGGAGGCGGGGGAGAGACCCAGTACTTC
TRBV30	-	TRBJ1-2	TRBD1	CAWRGQTDYGYTF	TGTGCCTGGAGGGGACAGACAGACTATGGCTACACCTTC
TRBV7-8	-	TRBJ2-2	-	CASSYRRLAITGELFF	TGTGCCAGCAGCTACCGCCGGCTAGCCATAACCGGGGAGCTGTTTTTT
TRBV10-3	-	TRBJ2-7	-	CAISESTEQYF	TGTGCCATCAGTGAGTCGACCGAGCAGTACTTC
TRBV28	-	TRBJ2-5	TRBD2	CATLYSGGNIRTQYF	TGTGCCACCCTTTATAGCGGGGGGAATATAAGGACCCAGTACTTC
TRBV7-9	-	TRBJ2-1	TRBD1	CASSLQTGEDEQFF	TGTGCCAGCAGCCTCCAGACAGGGGAGGATGAGCAGTTCTTC
TRBV15	-	TRBJ1-2	TRBD1	CATSRGNTGVHGYTF	TGTGCCACCAGCAGAGGCAATACAGGGGTTCATGGCTACACCTTC
TRBV30	few	TRBJ2-7	-	CAWSIPTGTVSYEQYF	TGTGCCTGGAGTATCCCAACCGGGACGGTATCCTACGAGCAGTACTTC
TRBV5-1	-	TRBJ2-1	-	CASSLWAPDNEQFF	TGCGCCAGCAGCTTGTGGGCCCCAGACAATGAGCAGTTCTTC
TRBV30	-	TRBJ1-2	TRBD1	CAWTLRTGVMGGYTF	TGTGCCTGGACTCTCAGGACAGGGGTTATGGGTGGCTACACCTTC
TRBV29-1	-	TRBJ1-5	-	CSVVEDSNQPQHF	TGCAGCGTTGTCGAAGATAGCAATCAGCCCCAGCATTTT
TRBV25-1	many	TRBJ2-1	TRBD2	CASSGWTSGSREQFF	TGTGCCAGCAGTGGGTGGACTAGCGGGAGCCGTGAGCAGTTCTTC
TRBV7-6	few	TRBJ1-1	-	CASSYRLNTEAFF	TGTGCCAGCAGCTATCGACTGAACACTGAAGCTTTCTTT
TRBV4-1	-	TRBJ2-7	TRBD2	CASSHLAGALSEQYF	TGCGCCAGCAGCCATCTAGCGGGAGCCCTCTCCGAGCAGTACTTC
TRBV19	-	TRBJ2-5	-	CASSTNEVETQYF	TGTGCCAGTAGTACCAACGAGGTAGAGACCCAGTACTTC
TRBV6-6	-	TRBJ2-4	TRBD2	CASRGAGTAKNIQYF	TGTGCCAGCAGGGGAGCGGGGACAGCCAAAAACATTCAGTACTTC
TRBV29-1	-	TRBJ2-1	-	CSVGGDIMSAQFF	TGCAGCGTTGGAGGGGATATAATGAGCGCGCAGTTCTTC
TRBV5-1	-	TRBJ2-6	-	CASSPQVSSGANVLTF	TGCGCCAGCAGCCCCCAGGTGAGCTCTGGGGCCAACGTCCTGACTTTC
TRBV11-2	-	TRBJ2-5	-	CASSLDRQGSRQETQYF	TGTGCCAGCAGCTTAGATCGCCAGGGGAGTCGCCAAGAGACCCAGTACTTC
TRBV19	once	TRBJ2-1	-	CATSSRRTPPSGQFF	TGTGCCACCTCATCACGACGGACCCCCCCATCGGGGCAGTTCTTC
TRBV9	few	TRBJ2-3	-	CASSVAPRGSTDTQYF	TGTGCCAGCAGCGTAGCCCCTAGGGGGAGCACAGATACGCAGTATTTT
TRBV7-2	-	TRBJ2-1	TRBD1	CASRPGQGLEQFF	TGTGCCAGCAGGCCGGGACAGGGATTGGAGCAGTTCTTC
TRBV5-1	-	TRBJ2-5	-	CASSLQGETQYF	TGCGCCAGCAGCTTGCAAGGAGAGACCCAGTACTTC
TRBV6-5	-	TRBJ2-1	-	CASRGSRYNEQFF	TGTGCCAGCAGAGGCAGCCGGTACAATGAGCAGTTCTTC
TRBV29-1	few	TRBJ2-3	TRBD1	CSVDPDRFSTDTQYF	TGCAGCGTTGACCCGGACAGGTTCAGCACAGATACGCAGTATTTT
TRBV18	-	TRBJ1-3	-	CASSPHEVVSGNTIYF	TGTGCCAGCTCACCTCACGAGGTCGTCTCTGGAAACACCATATATTTT
TRBV6-5	-	TRBJ2-7	TRBD1	CASSYSGGASYEQYF	TGTGCCAGCAGTTACTCAGGGGGCGCCTCCTACGAGCAGTACTTC
TRBV5-1	-	TRBJ2-2	TRBD2	CASSTGPSGTGTGELFF	TGCGCCAGCAGCACAGGACCTAGCGGGACCGGAACCGGGGAGCTGTTTTTT
TRBV11-2	many	TRBJ2-7	TRBD2	CASSFAPGGAYEQYF	TGTGCCAGCAGCTTTGCCCCCGGGGGGGCCTACGAGCAGTACTTC
TRBV25-1	once	TRBJ1-1	-	CASSEFSPTALNTEAFF	TGTGCCAGCAGTGAATTCTCCCCGACAGCGTTGAACACTGAAGCTTTCTTT
TRBV5-4	-	TRBJ2-1	TRBD2	CASSRLADNYNEQFF	TGTGCCAGCAGCCGACTAGCGGACAACTACAATGAGCAGTTCTTC
TRBV27	-	TRBJ1-4	-	CASRSLGAGGEKLFF	TGTGCCAGCAGGTCCCTTGGGGCAGGCGGTGAAAAACTGTTTTTT
TRBV25-1	few	TRBJ1-4	TRBD1	CASSGRLWDRGRNEKLFF	TGTGCCAGCAGTGGCCGACTCTGGGACAGGGGGCGGAATGAAAAACTGTTTTTT
TRBV4-2	-	TRBJ1-4	TRBD1	CASSKTGVSATNEKLFF	TGTGCCAGCAGCAAAACAGGGGTGTCTGCAACTAATGAAAAACTGTTTTTT
TRBV6-5	-	TRBJ2-1	-	CASSSRGTEQFF	TGTGCCAGCAGCTCCCGAGGTACCGAGCAGTTCTTC